A selection of T cell receptor beta chains follows, all from one sample in a study of molecular identifiers for immune sequencing clone quantification. Each CDR3 protein is one row after TCRdb ran MiXCR on the PCR reads. The sample shows nearly 55,000 distinct CDR3 sequences, about a third of them seen only once. The material sequenced was naive CD8+ T cells from blood, with Jurkat cell RNA spiked in. The source is a human donor in good health. Some libraries in this study had Jurkat cell RNA spiked in. The CDR3 runs from the conserved cysteine through the conserved F or W. D genes are given only for firm matches. Size values are once, few and many counts, or a class for expanded clones, and some rows have none.

>TRBV11-2|TRBJ2-1|many|-
CASSLAEQFF
TGTGCCAGCAGCTTAGCCGAGCAGTTCTTC
>TRBV6-5|TRBJ1-4|many|-
CASSYRWTATNEKLFF
TGTGCCAGCAGTTACCGGTGGACTGCAACTAATGAAAAACTGTTTTTT
>TRBV7-2|TRBJ1-5|-|-
CASRSWGGGNQPQHF
TGTGCCAGCCGCTCCTGGGGGGGGGGCAATCAGCCCCAGCATTTT
>TRBV20-1|TRBJ2-3|-|TRBD2
CSAGDSPLAGSTDTQYF
TGCAGTGCTGGAGATTCCCCCCTAGCGGGTAGCACAGATACGCAGTATTTT
>TRBV6-5|TRBJ2-3|-|-
CAIRYAHGSDTQYF
TGTGCCATCAGGTACGCCCATGGGTCAGATACGCAGTATTTT
>TRBV4-3|TRBJ2-7|-|-
CASSPRGGGDEQYF
TGCGCCAGCAGCCCAAGAGGGGGGGGGGACGAGCAGTACTTC
>TRBV14|TRBJ1-4|-|-
CASSSNTPGPQLGEKLYF
TGTGCCAGCAGCTCCAACACGCCCGGGCCTCAATTGGGTGAAAAACTGTATTTT
>TRBV9|TRBJ2-3|few|TRBD2
CASSAEPGLAGPDTQYF
TGTGCCAGCAGCGCGGAACCTGGACTAGCGGGACCAGATACGCAGTATTTT
>TRBV4-1|TRBJ1-5|-|-
CASSYYTDSNQPQHF
TGCGCCAGCAGCTACTACACGGATAGCAATCAGCCCCAGCATTTT
>TRBV11-2|TRBJ2-7|-|-
CASSWGGVGYEQYF
TGTGCCAGCAGCTGGGGCGGTGTTGGCTACGAGCAGTACTTC
>TRBV28|TRBJ2-1|-|-
CASSAGTGNYNEQFF
TGTGCCAGCAGTGCAGGGACCGGCAACTACAATGAGCAGTTCTTC
>TRBV16|TRBJ1-6|-|-
CASSQSVDSPLHF
TGTGCCAGCAGCCAATCAGTGGATTCACCCCTCCACTTT
>TRBV13|TRBJ1-5|many|-
CASSSIQENQPQHF
TGTGCCAGCAGCTCGATACAGGAAAATCAGCCCCAGCATTTT
>TRBV20-1|TRBJ1-5|-|-
CSAIGIDNQPQHF
TGCAGTGCTATAGGGATAGACAATCAGCCCCAGCATTTT
>TRBV12-3/TRBV12-4|TRBJ2-7|few|-
CASSFSQAGYEQYF
TGTGCCAGCAGTTTCTCCCAGGCCGGGTACGAGCAGTACTTC
>TRBV4-2|TRBJ2-3|many|-
CASSQEGPATDTQYF
TGTGCCAGCAGCCAAGAAGGACCAGCCACAGATACGCAGTATTTT
>TRBV6-5|TRBJ1-2|many|-
CASSPRTEYGYTF
TGTGCCAGCAGTCCCCGGACAGAATATGGCTACACCTTC
>TRBV28|TRBJ1-4|few|-
CASTPGPPLLNEKLLF
TGTGCCAGCACCCCGGGCCCACCCTTACTTAATGAAAAACTGCTTTTT
>TRBV12-5|TRBJ2-3|many|-
CASGFGGATDTQYF
TGTGCTAGTGGTTTCGGCGGAGCCACAGATACGCAGTATTTT
>TRBV6-5|TRBJ2-2|-|-
CASSRLGGGELFF
TGTGCCAGCAGTAGGCTTGGAGGGGGGGAGCTGTTTTTT
>TRBV20-1|TRBJ1-6|-|-
CCALGQGKSPLHF
TGCTGTGCCCTAGGGCAGGGGAAATCACCCCTCCACTTT
>TRBV11-3|TRBJ2-3|few|TRBD1
CASSTGGGTDTQYF
TGTGCCAGCAGCACAGGGGGCGGCACAGATACGCAGTATTTT
>TRBV20-1|TRBJ2-1|-|TRBD2
CSARNAPREGLYEQFF
TGCAGTGCTAGAAACGCGCCGCGGGAGGGGTTGTATGAGCAGTTCTTC
>TRBV29-1|TRBJ2-7|-|TRBD2
CSVAPGGPSYEQYF
TGCAGCGTGGCTCCGGGAGGCCCTTCCTACGAGCAGTACTTC
>TRBV28|TRBJ1-4|few|TRBD1
CASSTGTEDEKLFF
TGTGCCAGCAGCACCGGGACAGAGGATGAAAAACTGTTTTTT
>TRBV28|TRBJ2-1|-|TRBD2
CAIGTSPGDGQFF
TGTGCCATCGGGACTAGTCCGGGCGATGGGCAGTTCTTC
>TRBV7-7|TRBJ2-3|many|-
CASSLGQGGGTDTQYF
TGTGCTAGCAGCTTAGGACAGGGAGGGGGCACAGATACGCAGTATTTT
>TRBV7-9|TRBJ1-1|many|-
CASSLGLGAFF
TGTGCCAGCAGCTTAGGACTGGGGGCTTTCTTT
>TRBV15|TRBJ2-3|-|-
CATSRDHYTAEEATSTDTQYF
TGTGCCACCAGCAGAGATCACTATACGGCAGAAGAGGCAACTAGCACAGATACGCAGTATTTT
>TRBV10-3|TRBJ2-5|-|-
CAISGSIIGQETQYF
TGTGCCATCAGTGGGTCGATAATTGGTCAAGAGACCCAGTACTTC